This T cell receptor (beta chain) was recovered during a study of blood T cell repertoires in COVID-19. Overall study context: Both acute and convalescent COVID-19 samples were obtained from the United States, Italy and Spain. PBMCs, B-cell-depleted T cells, or T cells were the source of the cDNA or gDNA that made up the material.

Original processing methods: Nucleated cell number was recorded as an estimate derived from reference gene primer amplification. Sequenced by immunoSEQ multiplex PCR; TCRdb stores in-frame clones only, minus some. Clone size and the V and J calls come from that table; the DNA yielded D and trimming. Seen here are some 300,000 clones, under 90% observed once, and the top ten hold less than 3.5%. Germline loops: CDR1 LGHDT, CDR2 YNNKEL (reference sequence). The CDR3 extends over 14 amino acids. Trimming left V 1 base short and J 5 bases short, with 11 bases between. This clone was recorded once. The clonotype was recovered from a woman between 45 and 65 years old who had been exposed to COVID-19. The rearrangement joins TRBV3-1 (or the pseudogene TRBV3-2) to TRBJ1-2, with D perhaps TRBD1 (5 bases). The sample consisted of PBMCs or T cells enriched from blood (not recorded which). CDR3 nucleotides: TGTGCCAGCAGCCAAGTTCGACAGCCTTATGGCTACACCTTC. Its translation is CASSQVRQPYGYTF.